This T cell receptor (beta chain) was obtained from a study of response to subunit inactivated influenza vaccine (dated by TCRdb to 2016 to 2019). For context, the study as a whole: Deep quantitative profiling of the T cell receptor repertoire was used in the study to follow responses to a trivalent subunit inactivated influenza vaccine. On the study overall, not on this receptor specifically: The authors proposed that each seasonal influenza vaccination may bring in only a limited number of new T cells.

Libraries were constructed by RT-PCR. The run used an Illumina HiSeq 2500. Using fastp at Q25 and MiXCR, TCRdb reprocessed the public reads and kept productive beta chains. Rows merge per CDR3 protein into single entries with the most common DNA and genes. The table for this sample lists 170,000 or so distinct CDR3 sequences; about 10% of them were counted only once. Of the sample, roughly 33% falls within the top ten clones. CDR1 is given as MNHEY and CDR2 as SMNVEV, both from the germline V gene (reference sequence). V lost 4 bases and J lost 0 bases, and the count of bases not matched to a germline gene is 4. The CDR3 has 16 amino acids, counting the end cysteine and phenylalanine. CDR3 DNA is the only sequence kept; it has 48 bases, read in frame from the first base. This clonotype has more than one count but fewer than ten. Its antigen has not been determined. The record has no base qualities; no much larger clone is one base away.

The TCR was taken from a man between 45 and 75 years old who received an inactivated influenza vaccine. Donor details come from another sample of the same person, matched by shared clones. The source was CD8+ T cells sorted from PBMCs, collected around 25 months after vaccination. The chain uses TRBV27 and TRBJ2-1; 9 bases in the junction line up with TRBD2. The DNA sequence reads TGTGCCAGCAGTTGGGGACTAGCTAACTCCTACAATGAGCAGTTCTTC. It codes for CASSWGLANSYNEQFF.